Included here is one T cell receptor (beta chain) sequence, with context. This sample stems from a study of blood T cell repertoires in COVID-19. Whole-study context: Acute and convalescent COVID-19 specimens originated in the United States, Italy and Spain. Nucleic acid was either cDNA or gDNA, and it came from T cells, B-cell-depleted T cells, or PBMCs.

In the original processing: Reference gene primer amplification gave estimated nucleated cell counts. Clones were read by immunoSEQ multiplex PCR, and TCRdb kept only the in-frame ones, dropping some. V, J and clone size are those of that table, while D and trimming were read from the DNA. There are 150,000 or so clones in the sample; approximately 90% occur only once, and more than 1.5% lies in the top ten. The CDR3 length is 14 residues. Looked up from germline, CDR1 is MNHEY and CDR2 is SVGAGI. V gave up 7 bases and J gave up 8 bases; unmatched junction bases: 11. The receptor was derived from a woman aged 45-65 years with acute or convalescent COVID-19. The rearrangement joins TRBV6-5 to TRBJ2-1; 7 nucleotides align to TRBD1. Sequencing used peripheral blood. CDR3 in DNA: TGTGCCAGCAATCGGGCAGGGGGTAGGTATGAGCAGTTCTTC. Translated: CASNRAGGRYEQFF.